Below are 23 T cell receptor beta chains sequenced from a single sample in a study of blood T cell repertoires in COVID-19. Measured with immunoSEQ multiplex PCR; TCRdb has only the in-frame clones, and not every one. The sample records 230,000 or so clones, roughly 80% being singletons. Sequenced: peripheral blood. Receptors originate from a human donor in a cohort sampled during active COVID-19.

The chain couples TRBV15 to TRBJ1-3; 7 bases fit TRBD1. The V gene end was trimmed by 1 base and the J gene end by 2 bases; junction bases not matched to a gene: 5. The CDR3 is 16 residues long. Germline values: CDR1 LNHNV, CDR2 YYDKDF (reference sequence). The CDR3 is CATSRVTGATGNTIYF. The CDR3, as DNA: TGTGCCACCAGCAGAGTAACAGGGGCAACTGGAAACACCATATATTTT.

This rearrangement joins TRBV19 to TRBJ1-1; 7 nucleotides line up with TRBD1. The CDR3 loop spans 15 amino acids. Germline assignment: CDR1 LNHDA and CDR2 SQIVND (reference sequence). V gave up 7 bases and J gave up 1 base; unmatched junction bases: 9. DNA for the CDR3: TGTGCCAGTACCCATGTGACAGGGAGGAACACTGAAGCTTTCTTT. Protein: CASTHVTGRNTEAFF. Variable domain in full (rest from reference TRBV19 and TRBJ1-1): DGGITQSPKYLFRKEGQNVTLSCEQNLNHDAMYWYRQDPGQGLRLIYYSQIVNDFQKGDIAEGYSVSREKKESFPLTVTSAQKNPTAFYLCASTHVTGRNTEAFFGQGTRLTVV.

V and J are TRBV7-9 and TRBJ2-2, with a possible D match to TRBD1 (5 bases). Trimming shortened V by 4 bases and J by 2 bases, and 20 bases separated the two germline ends. This CDR3 region has 18 residues. Germline V gives CDR1 SEHNR, CDR2 FQNEAQ (reference sequence). CDR3 protein: CASSYTPLLTANTGELFF. DNA for the CDR3: TGTGCCAGCAGCTACACCCCCCTATTGACAGCCAACACCGGGGAGCTGTTTTTT.

This rearrangement joins TRBV28 to TRBJ2-7; TRBD2 matches 12 bases. CDR3 length: 16 residues. V lost 2 bases and J lost 4; bases outside the gene matches: 6. Per germline, CDR1 MDHEN and CDR2 SYDVKM. CDR3 protein: CASSLPGTSGPYEQYF. The CDR3 nucleotides are TGTGCCAGCAGTTTACCGGGGACTAGCGGGCCTTACGAGCAGTACTTC. Looking up the rest from reference TRBV28 and TRBJ2-7 gives the full variable domain: DVKVTQSSRYLVKRTGEKVFLECVQDMDHENMFWYRQDPGLGLRLIYFSYDVKMKEKGDIPEGYSVSREKKERFSLILESASTNQTSMYLCASSLPGTSGPYEQYFGPGTRLTVT.

The V and J genes are TRBV7-3 and TRBJ2-1; 7 bases map to TRBD2. Looked up from germline, CDR1 is SGHTA and CDR2 is FQGTGA. Trimming at V came to 4 bases and at J to 2 bases, leaving 8 bases not matched to a gene. The CDR3 covers 16 residues. The CDR3 sequence is CASSSGVAGPYNEQFF. The CDR3 DNA is TGTGCCAGCAGCTCCGGGGTAGCGGGCCCCTACAATGAGCAGTTCTTC.

V is TRBV28 and J is TRBJ2-1; possibly TRBD2 for D (7 bases). Germline-derived CDR1 and CDR2 are MDHEN and SYDVKM. V was pared by 10 bases and J by 6 bases, with 22 bases between. CDR3 length equals 15 residues. Here the CDR3 DNA reads TGTGCCACCACAAGGGGGGGGACGGAGGGCAATGAGCAGTTCTTC. Amino acids: CATTRGGTEGNEQFF.

The genes are TRBV19 and TRBJ1-1, with 7 bases matching TRBD1. CDR3 size: 13 residues. Germline CDR1 is LNHDA and CDR2 is SQIVND (reference sequence). Trimming removed 11 bases from V and 0 bases from J; junction bases left unmatched: 6. CDR3 nucleotides: TGTGCCGCCCAGACAGGGATGAACACTGAAGCTTTCTTT. Its protein is CAAQTGMNTEAFF.

Only one count was recorded for this clone. The V gene is TRBV11-2, the J gene TRBJ1-2; 8 positions match TRBD1. The CDR3 sequence is 15 residues long. CDR1 SGHAT and CDR2 FQNNGV come from the germline V gene. Germline trimming cut 7 bases from V and 4 bases from J; bases unmatched to any gene: 11. The CDR3 nucleotides read TGTGCCAGCACCGCCTCGACAGGGGCACTCTATGGCTACACCTTC. This translates into CASTASTGALYGYTF.

There are a few counts of this clone. The rearrangement links TRBV5-4 to TRBJ2-7, with TRBD2 identical over 7 bases. V was clipped by 4 bases and J by 4 bases; unmatched bases: 5. CDR3 length: 13 amino acids. The germline gives CDR1 SGHNT, CDR2 YYREEE (reference sequence). CDR3 amino acids: CASSLGGWYEQYF. The DNA for the CDR3 is TGTGCCAGCAGCCTCGGGGGGTGGTACGAGCAGTACTTC.

V usage is TRBV18 and J usage is TRBJ2-1, with a weak D call TRBD1 (6 bases). The germline V gene encodes CDR1 KGHSH and CDR2 LQKENI. V dropped 3 bases and J dropped 3 bases, with 15 bases sitting between them. The CDR3 runs to 16 residues. The CDR3 reads CASSPARDTLYNEQFF. The CDR3 coding sequence is TGTGCCAGCTCACCCGCCCGGGACACCCTCTACAATGAGCAGTTCTTC.

V and J are TRBV19 and TRBJ1-6; TRBD1 agrees at 7 bases. Germline V gene data show CDR1 as LNHDA and CDR2 as SQIVND (reference sequence). V was clipped by 4 bases and J by 5 bases; unmatched bases: 5. The CDR3 totals 15 residues. The CDR3 DNA reads TGTGCCAGTAGTAGAACCGGGACAGATAATTCACCCCTCCACTTT. Translation: CASSRTGTDNSPLHF.

The genes are TRBV5-1 and TRBJ1-5; no clear D. V was pared by 0 bases and J by 0 bases, with 7 bases between. The CDR3 length is 15 residues. CDR1 and CDR2 (germline): SGHRS, YFSETQ. The CDR3 DNA reads TGCGCCAGCAGCTTGGCTTCGGGTAGCAATCAGCCCCAGCATTTT. This codes for CASSLASGSNQPQHF.

Comment on this clone: Other nucleotide sequences in the sample specify the same CDR3. The gene calls are TRBV9 and TRBJ2-7, with 7 nucleotides matching TRBD2. J gave up 0 bases and V 0 bases, and 0 bases lay outside the gene matches. Germline V gene data show CDR1 as SGDLS and CDR2 as YYNGEE. This CDR3 has 14 residues. The CDR3 bases are TGTGCCAGCAGCGTAGGCGGGAGCTCCTACGAGCAGTACTTC. Protein product: CASSVGGSSYEQYF.

Concerning this clone: Distinct nucleotide sequences in the sample also encode this CDR3. The chain couples TRBV27 to TRBJ2-6; D is ambiguous. Germline CDR1 MNHEY, CDR2 SMNVEV (reference sequence). The V end lost 5 bases, the J end lost 0 bases, and 5 bases lay between the germline ends. The CDR3 covers 14 residues. The CDR3 here is CASSPYSGANVLTF. The CDR3 bases are TGTGCCAGCAGTCCCTACTCTGGGGCCAACGTCCTGACTTTC.

This clone occurred many times. The chain has TRBV7-8 and TRBJ2-7, with D uncertain. This CDR3 has 11 amino acids. Trimming removed 1 base from V and 6 bases from J, with 4 bases in between. Looked up from germline, CDR1 is SGHVS and CDR2 is FQNEAQ. The CDR3: CASSLGAEQYF. CDR3 nucleotides: TGTGCCAGCAGCTTAGGGGCCGAGCAGTACTTC.

The chain recombines TRBV7-3 with TRBJ2-2, with 10 bases identical to TRBD1. Trimming took 5 bases from V and 4 from J; bases not matched to a gene: 13. The germline V gene encodes CDR1 SGHTA and CDR2 FQGTGA. CDR3 size: 18 residues. CDR3 sequence reads: CASSPRTGGIRGTGELFF. The CDR3 DNA reads as TGTGCCAGCAGCCCTCGGACAGGGGGGATCAGGGGCACCGGGGAGCTGTTTTTT.

The chain employs TRBV27 and TRBJ2-7, with 12 nucleotides matching TRBD2. V was pared by 4 bases and J by 4 bases, with 17 bases of the junction left unmatched. From germline, CDR1 is MNHEY and CDR2 SMNVEV (reference sequence). The CDR3 is made up of 19 amino acids. The CDR3 DNA is TGTGCCAGCAGTTCGTTTGGACTAGCGGGATGGAGCGGCCTGTACGAGCAGTACTTC. Translation gives CASSSFGLAGWSGLYEQYF.

The chain uses TRBV7-2 and TRBJ2-7; perhaps TRBD1 as D (6 bases). The CDR3 contains 17 residues. V was clipped by 5 bases and J by 0 bases, with 20 bases between them. Germline values: CDR1 SGHTA, CDR2 FQGNSA. The CDR3 DNA reads TGTGCCAGCAGCGTTCGATCCGGGACAATCAGCTCCTACGAGCAGTACTTC. This sequence encodes CASSVRSGTISSYEQYF. Full variable domain (outside the CDR3, taken from reference TRBV7-2 and TRBJ2-7): GAGVSQSPSNKVTEKGKDVELRCDPISGHTALYWYRQSLGQGLEFLIYFQGNSAPDKSGLPSDRFSAERTGGSVSTLTIQRTQQEDSAVYLCASSVRSGTISSYEQYFGPGTRLTVT.

This clone has only one observation. J is TRBJ1-2 and V is TRBV30; 8 nucleotides line up with TRBD1. Trimming at V came to 4 bases and at J to 3 bases, leaving 10 bases not matched to a gene. The V gene's germline CDR1 is GTSNPN and CDR2 SVGIG (reference sequence). This CDR3 has 15 amino acids. This chain's CDR3 is CAWITDREKDYGYTF. For the CDR3, the DNA is TGTGCCTGGATTACGGACAGGGAGAAAGACTATGGCTACACCTTC.

CDR3 region: CASRPRGGGYNEQFF. CDR3 in DNA: TGTGCCAGCAGGCCCCGGGGAGGAGGGTACAATGAGCAGTTCTTC. The genes are TRBV5-4 and TRBJ2-1; a weak D match, TRBD2 (6 bases). This CDR3 is built from 15 residues. Between the trimmed V and J ends, which lost 5 bases and 4 bases, there was a span of 16 bases. The germline V gene has CDR1 SGHNT and CDR2 YYREEE (reference sequence). The full variable domain, completed using reference TRBV5-4 and TRBJ2-1, is ETGVTQSPTHLIKTRGQQVTLRCSSQSGHNTVSWYQQALGQGPQFIFQYYREEENGRGNFPPRFSGLQFPNYSSELNVNALELDDSALYLCASRPRGGGYNEQFFGPGTRLTVL.

This clone has only one observation. The chain carries TRBV18 and TRBJ1-1; 9 bases map to TRBD1. This CDR3 region has 18 residues. With V trimmed by 1 base and J by 0 bases, 9 bases remained unmatched. The germline CDR1 and CDR2 sequences are KGHSH and LQKENI. The CDR3: CASSPRVGQGALNTEAFF. The CDR3 nucleotides read TGTGCCAGCTCACCACGGGTGGGACAGGGAGCCCTGAACACTGAAGCTTTCTTT.

The CDR3 is CATSGASSVLGYNEQFF. Here the CDR3 DNA reads TGTGCCACCAGTGGGGCCTCTAGCGTCCTAGGCTACAATGAGCAGTTCTTC. The genes are TRBV24-1 and TRBJ2-1; possible D gene TRBD2, 6 bases. The CDR3 runs to 17 residues. Trimming left V 5 bases short and J 3 bases short, with 19 bases between. Germline lookup yields CDR1 KGHDR and CDR2 SFDVKD.

This clone was counted a few times. This rearrangement joins TRBV20-1 to TRBJ2-1; no firm D call. There are 14 residues in the CDR3. The V gene's germline CDR1 is DFQATT and CDR2 SNEGSKA (reference sequence). Trimming left V 3 bases short and J 4 bases short, with 13 bases between. The CDR3 reads CSASSVMRYNEQFF. The CDR3 DNA follows: TGCAGTGCTAGTTCCGTTATGAGATACAATGAGCAGTTCTTC.